This TCR beta chain is from a study of regulatory and conventional T cells in RAG deficiency. Study results and limitations: Treg unique TCR beta sequences were about 92-fold fewer in Omenn syndrome and CID/AS patients than controls. In Omenn syndrome, Treg and Tconv repertoires overlapped >80%.

With respect to this clone: The antigen remains unidentified.

Conventional CD4+ T cells were sorted from blood as CD25-low CD127-high cells. Looked up from germline, CDR1 is KGHSH and CDR2 is LQKENI. The CDR3 length is 16 residues. With 2 bases clipped from V and 5 bases from J, the junction kept 6 bases outside the gene matches. Assay used: immunoSEQ multiplex PCR; TCRdb lists only in-frame clones, some missing. The data contain 21,000 or so clones, 85% to 95% of them seen just once; the ten biggest clones take up approximately 0.67%. This sample also appeared in a second study, on regulatory T cells. As that report states: The PCR used 52 TRBV and 13 TRBJ primers.

The genes are TRBV18 and TRBJ2-5; 12 positions agree with TRBD1. Sequenced input: CD4+ T cells sorted from blood. This sequence originates from a human donor in good health. CDR3 amino acids: CASSPTGQGARETQYF. The CDR3 DNA sequence: TGTGCCAGCTCACCAACGGGACAGGGGGCGAGGGAGACCCAGTACTTC.